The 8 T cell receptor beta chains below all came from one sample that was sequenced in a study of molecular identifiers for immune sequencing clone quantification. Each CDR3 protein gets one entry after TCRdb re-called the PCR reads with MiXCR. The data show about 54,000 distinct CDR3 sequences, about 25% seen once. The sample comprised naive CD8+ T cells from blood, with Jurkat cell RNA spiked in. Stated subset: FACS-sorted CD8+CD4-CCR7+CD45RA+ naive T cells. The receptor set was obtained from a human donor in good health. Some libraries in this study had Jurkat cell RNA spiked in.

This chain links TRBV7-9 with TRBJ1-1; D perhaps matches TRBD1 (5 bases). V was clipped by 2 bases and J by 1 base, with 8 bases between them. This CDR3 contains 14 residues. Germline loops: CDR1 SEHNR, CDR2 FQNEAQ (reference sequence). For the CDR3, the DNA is TGTGCCAGCAGCTTAAAACAGGAGAACACTGAAGCTTTCTTT. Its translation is CASSLKQENTEAFF. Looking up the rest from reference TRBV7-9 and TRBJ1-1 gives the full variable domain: DTGVSQNPRHKITKRGQNVTFRCDPISEHNRLYWYRQTLGQGPEFLTYFQNEAQLEKSRLLSDRFSAERPKGSFSTLEIQRTEQGDSAMYLCASSLKQENTEAFFGQGTRLTVV.

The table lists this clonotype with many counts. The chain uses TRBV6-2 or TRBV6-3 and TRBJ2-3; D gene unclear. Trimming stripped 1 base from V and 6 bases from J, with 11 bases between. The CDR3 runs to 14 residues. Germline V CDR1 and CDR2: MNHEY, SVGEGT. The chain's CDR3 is CASSYFVDSDTQYF. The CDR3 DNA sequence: TGTGCCAGCAGTTACTTTGTTGATTCGGATACGCAGTATTTT.

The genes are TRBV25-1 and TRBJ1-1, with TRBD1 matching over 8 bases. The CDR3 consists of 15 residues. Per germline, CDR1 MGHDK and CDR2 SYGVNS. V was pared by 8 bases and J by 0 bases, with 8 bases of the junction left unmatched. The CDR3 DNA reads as TGTGCCAGCGGTGTAGGGACAGGAATGAACACTGAAGCTTTCTTT. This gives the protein CASGVGTGMNTEAFF.

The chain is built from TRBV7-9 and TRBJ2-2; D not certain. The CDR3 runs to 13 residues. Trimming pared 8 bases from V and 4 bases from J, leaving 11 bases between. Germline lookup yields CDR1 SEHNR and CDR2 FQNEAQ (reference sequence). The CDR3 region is CASGPSGTGELFF. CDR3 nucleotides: TGTGCCAGCGGGCCGTCGGGCACCGGGGAGCTGTTTTTT. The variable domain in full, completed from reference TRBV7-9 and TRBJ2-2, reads DTGVSQNPRHKITKRGQNVTFRCDPISEHNRLYWYRQTLGQGPEFLTYFQNEAQLEKSRLLSDRFSAERPKGSFSTLEIQRTEQGDSAMYLCASGPSGTGELFFGEGSRLTVL.

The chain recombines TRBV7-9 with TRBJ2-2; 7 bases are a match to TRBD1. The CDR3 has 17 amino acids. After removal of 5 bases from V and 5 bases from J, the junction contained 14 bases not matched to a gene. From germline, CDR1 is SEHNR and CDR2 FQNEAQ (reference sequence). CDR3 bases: TGTGCCAGCAGCCACCTCGGGCCCGACAGGGTGACCGGGGAGCTGTTTTTT. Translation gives CASSHLGPDRVTGELFF.

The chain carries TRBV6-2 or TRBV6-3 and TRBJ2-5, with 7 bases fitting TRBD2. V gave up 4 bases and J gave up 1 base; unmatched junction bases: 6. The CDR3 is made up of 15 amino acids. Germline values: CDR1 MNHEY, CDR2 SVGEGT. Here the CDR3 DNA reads TGTGCCAGCAGTTGGGACTACCAGACCCAAGAGACCCAGTACTTC. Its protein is CASSWDYQTQETQYF.

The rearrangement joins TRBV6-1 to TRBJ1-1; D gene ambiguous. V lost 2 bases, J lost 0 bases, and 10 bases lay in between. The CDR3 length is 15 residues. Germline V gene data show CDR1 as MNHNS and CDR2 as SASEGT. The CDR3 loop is CASSESGGLNTEAFF. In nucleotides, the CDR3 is TGTGCCAGCAGTGAATCGGGCGGATTGAACACTGAAGCTTTCTTT.

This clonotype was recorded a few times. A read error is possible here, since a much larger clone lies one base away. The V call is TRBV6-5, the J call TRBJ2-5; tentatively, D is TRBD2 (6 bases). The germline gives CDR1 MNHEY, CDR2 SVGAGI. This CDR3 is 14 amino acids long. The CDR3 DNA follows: TGTGCCAGCAGTTACGGTTTCGGGGGAGAGCCCCAGTACTTC. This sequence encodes CASSYGFGGEPQYF.